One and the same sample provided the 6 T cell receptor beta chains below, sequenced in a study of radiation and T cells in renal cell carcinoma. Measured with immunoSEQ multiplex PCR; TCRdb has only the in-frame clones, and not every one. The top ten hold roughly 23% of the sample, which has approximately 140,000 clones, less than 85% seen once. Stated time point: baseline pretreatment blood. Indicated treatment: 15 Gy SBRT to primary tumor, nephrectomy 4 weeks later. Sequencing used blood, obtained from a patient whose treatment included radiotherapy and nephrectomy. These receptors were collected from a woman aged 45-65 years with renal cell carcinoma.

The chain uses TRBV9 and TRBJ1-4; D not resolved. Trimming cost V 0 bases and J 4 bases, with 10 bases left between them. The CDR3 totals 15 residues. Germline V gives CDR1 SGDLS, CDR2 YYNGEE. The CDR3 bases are TGTGCCAGCAGCGTAGCACCCGGACGTAATGAAAAACTGTTTTTT. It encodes CASSVAPGRNEKLFF.

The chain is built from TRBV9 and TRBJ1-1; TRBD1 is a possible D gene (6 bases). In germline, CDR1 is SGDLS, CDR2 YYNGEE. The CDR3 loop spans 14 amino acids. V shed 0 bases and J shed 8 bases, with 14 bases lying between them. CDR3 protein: CASSVDHKGGEAFF. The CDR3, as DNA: TGTGCCAGCAGCGTAGACCACAAGGGGGGAGAAGCTTTCTTT.

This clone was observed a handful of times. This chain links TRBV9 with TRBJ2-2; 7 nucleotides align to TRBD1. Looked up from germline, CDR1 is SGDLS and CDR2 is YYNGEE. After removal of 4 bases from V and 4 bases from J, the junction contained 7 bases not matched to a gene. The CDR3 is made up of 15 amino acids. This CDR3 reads CASSLRGRGTGELFF. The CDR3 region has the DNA TGTGCCAGCAGCCTTAGGGGGCGCGGCACCGGGGAGCTGTTTTTT. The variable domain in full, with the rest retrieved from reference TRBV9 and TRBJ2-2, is DSGVTQTPKHLITATGQRVTLRCSPRSGDLSVYWYQQSLDQGLQFLIQYYNGEERAKGNILERFSAQQFPDLHSELNLSSLELGDSALYFCASSLRGRGTGELFFGEGSRLTVL.

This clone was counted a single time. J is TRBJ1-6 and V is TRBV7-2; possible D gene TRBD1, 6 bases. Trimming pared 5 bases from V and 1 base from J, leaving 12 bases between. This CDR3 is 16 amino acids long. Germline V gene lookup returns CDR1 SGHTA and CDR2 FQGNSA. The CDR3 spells CASSTGIRSYNSPLHF. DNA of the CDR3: TGTGCCAGCAGCACAGGGATTCGATCCTATAATTCACCCCTCCACTTT.

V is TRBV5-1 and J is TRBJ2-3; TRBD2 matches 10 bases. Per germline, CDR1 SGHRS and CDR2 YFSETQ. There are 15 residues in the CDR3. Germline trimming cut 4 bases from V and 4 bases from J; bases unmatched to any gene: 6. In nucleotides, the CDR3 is TGCGCCAGCAGCAGGGCTAGCGGGAGAGCAGATACGCAGTATTTT. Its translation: CASSRASGRADTQYF.

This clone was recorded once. CDR3 residues: CASSARDRDYEQYF. For the CDR3, the DNA is TGTGCCAGCAGTGCCCGGGACAGGGACTACGAGCAGTACTTC. The V and J genes are TRBV6-1 and TRBJ2-7, with 9 positions matching TRBD1. J gave up 3 bases and V 4 bases, and 4 bases lay outside the gene matches. The length of the CDR3 is 14 residues. Germline CDR1 reads MNHNS; CDR2 reads SASEGT.